This T cell receptor beta chain was documented in a study of siplizumab effects on memory and regulatory T cells. Germline lookup yields CDR1 MNHEY and CDR2 SMNVEV (reference sequence). Trimming pared 5 bases from V and 5 bases from J, leaving 24 bases between. The CDR3 totals 17 residues. Clones were read by immunoSEQ multiplex PCR, and TCRdb kept only the in-frame ones, dropping some. The repertoire holds roughly 100,000 clones, with approximately 93% as singletons. Sequenced sample: CD8+ T cells sorted from blood. J is TRBJ1-2 and V is TRBV27; the D is unclear. This receptor was obtained from a human donor in good health. The CDR3, as DNA: TGTGCCAGCAGTCCCCGTCCGCCCCCTCGAGGGCCATATGGCTACACCTTC. It codes for CASSPRPPPRGPYGYTF.